This T cell receptor (beta chain) derives from a study of cytomegalovirus exposure and HLA in healthy donors. Study outcomes and limitations: DRB1 showed the most TCR associations and HLA-C the fewest in a later analysis, as rates varied by HLA locus. An analysis done earlier found most TCR beta V segments productive about 90% or about 30% of the time.

A multiplex PCR was run with 60 Vbeta primers and 13 Jbeta primers. Produced via immunoSEQ multiplex PCR; TCRdb's table is partial and in-frame only. The top ten clones hold about 2% of a sample with under 200,000 clones, 80% of them seen once. The CDR3 runs to 16 residues. The V and J ends lost 0 bases and 4 bases, in that order; junction bases with no gene match: 6. The germline V gene has CDR1 SGHRS and CDR2 YFSETQ. With respect to this clone: The antigen is not known.

This clonotype was sampled from a male donor in good health and CMV-seronegative. Sample: PBMCs. The J gene is TRBJ2-2, the V gene TRBV5-1, with 7 nucleotides matching TRBD2. CDR3 in DNA: TGCGCCAGCAGCTTGGCCCCCGGCGGGGGCACCGGGGAGCTGTTTTTT. This codes for CASSLAPGGGTGELFF.